What follows describes a single T cell receptor (beta chain). This entry is derived from a study of blood T cell repertoires in COVID-19. V was clipped by 5 bases and J by 5 bases, with 15 bases between them. Germline loops: CDR1 SGHTA, CDR2 FQGNSA. The CDR3 covers 14 residues. Produced via immunoSEQ multiplex PCR; TCRdb's table is partial and in-frame only. This table has about 260,000 clones, about 89% appearing once. This receptor was taken from a woman aged 40 to 55 who had recovered from COVID-19. The V and J genes are TRBV7-2 and TRBJ2-5; tentative D call: TRBD1 (6 bases). The sample taken for sequencing was peripheral blood. The CDR3 region is CASSLTGLEETQYF. In DNA, the CDR3 is TGTGCCAGCAGCCTTACAGGGTTGGAGGAGACCCAGTACTTC.